The rows below give T cell receptor beta chains drawn from one sample of a study of a mutant IDH1 vaccine in newly diagnosed glioma. Method: immunoSEQ multiplex PCR; TCRdb's copy keeps in-frame clones and lacks some. The sample includes roughly 26,000 clones, approximately 82% of them seen just once. These receptors' targets are unknown. The sequencing used PBMCs, collected from a glioma patient whose treatment included an IDH1 peptide vaccine. The receptors were gathered from a man aged 30-40 years with glioma. The CDR3 runs from the conserved cysteine through the conserved F or W. A D gene is named only where the DNA matches it firmly. The size entry is marked missing in some rows and otherwise reads once, few, many or a size class.

-,TRBV5-8,few,TRBJ2-1,TGTGCCAGCAGCTTGGGGTCGGGACGGTCCTACAATGAGCAGTTCTTC,CASSLGSGRSYNEQFF
-,TRBV7-9,few,TRBJ1-2,TGTGCCAGCAGCTCAACAGGTCTTCTCTATGGCTACACCTTC,CASSSTGLLYGYTF
TRBD2,TRBV27,-,TRBJ2-2,TGTGCCAGCAGTTTGGGAAGGCTAGCGGGAGCCGGGGAGCTGTTTTTT,CASSLGRLAGAGELFF
-,TRBV30,-,TRBJ2-3,TGTGCCTGGAGAGGAGAATTTCAGAATACGCAGTATTTT,CAWRGEFQNTQYF
-,TRBV5-6,few,TRBJ2-5,TGTGCCAGCAGCTTGCAGGGCCTAGAGACCCAGTACTTC,CASSLQGLETQYF
-,TRBV2,-,TRBJ2-3,TGTGCCAGCAGTGAATGGTCCGGGGGGCAGTATTTT,CASSEWSGGQYF
-,TRBV4-1,-,TRBJ1-4,TGCGCCAGCAGCCTACCGAGCGGAGGGGATGGCAGCCGGGAAAAACTGTTTTTT,CASSLPSGGDGSREKLFF
-,TRBV27,-,TRBJ2-1,TGTGCCAGCAGTTTAATTTGGGGGGATGAGCAGTTCTTC,CASSLIWGDEQFF
TRBD2,TRBV5-1,once,TRBJ2-3,TGCGCCAGCAGCTTGCTTCAAAGCGGGGGGGGCACAGATACGCAGTATTTT,CASSLLQSGGGTDTQYF
-,TRBV5-1,-,TRBJ2-6,TGCGCCAGCAGCCCCATCTGGGGGGCGGAGGGGGCCAACGTCCTGACTTTC,CASSPIWGAEGANVLTF
-,TRBV25-1,-,TRBJ1-1,TGTGCCAGCAGTGACACCGGATTGAACACTGAAGCTTTCTTT,CASSDTGLNTEAFF
-,TRBV29-1,-,TRBJ2-5,TGCAGCGCGGACGGGGGGCGCCTGGAGACCCAGTACTTC,CSADGGRLETQYF
-,TRBV5-1,-,TRBJ2-2,TGCGCCAGCAGCTTGTCTCTAGAAGAGCTGTTTTTT,CASSLSLEELFF
-,TRBV20-1,few,TRBJ2-5,TGCAGTGTCCCTCTGGGTGAGACCCAGTACTTC,CSVPLGETQYF
-,TRBV2,-,TRBJ1-2,TGTGCCAGCAGTATCACCACGGGCTATGGCTACACCTTC,CASSITTGYGYTF
-,TRBV27,once,TRBJ1-5,TGTGCCACGGCTAACAGAATCTGGGATCAGCCCCAGCATTTT,CATANRIWDQPQHF
TRBD2,TRBV5-1,-,TRBJ2-1,TGCGCCAGCAGCATACTAGCGACGGACAATGAGCAGTTCTTC,CASSILATDNEQFF
TRBD1,TRBV28,-,TRBJ2-7,TGTGCCAGCAGTTTGATCAGCAGGGGGAAGTACGAGCAGTACTTC,CASSLISRGKYEQYF
-,TRBV4-2,-,TRBJ2-5,TGTGCCAGCAGCCAAGATAGGGACGGACAAGAGACCCAGTACTTC,CASSQDRDGQETQYF
TRBD1,TRBV5-6,-,TRBJ2-1,TGTGCCAGCAGCTTGGCCGGGACAGGGCTGTTCTTC,CASSLAGTGLFF
-,TRBV28,few,TRBJ2-7,TGTGCCAGCAGTCGCGGGCGGGGAACCTACGAGCAGTACTTC,CASSRGRGTYEQYF
-,TRBV18,once,TRBJ1-4,TGTGCCAGCTCACCAGTATTAGGCAGCGTAAATGAAAAACTGTTTTTT,CASSPVLGSVNEKLFF